This T cell receptor (beta chain) was obtained from a study of PD-1 blockade in classical Hodgkin lymphoma. Study results and limitations: Reports indicated that newly diagnosed patients had lower baseline TCR diversity than healthy donors did.

All patients relapsed after autologous stem cell transplantation, and brentuximab vedotin exposure varied. Best responses were complete response, partial response or progressive disease. The repertoire was sequenced with immunoSEQ multiplex PCR; TCRdb's copy has only in-frame clones and lacks some. The sample holds fewer than 30,000 clones; 78% are singletons and the top ten take roughly a third. By proportion, this clone is medium-sized. Antigen unknown. Germline loops: CDR1 LGHNA, CDR2 YNFKEQ. V shed 0 bases and J 7 bases; nucleotides not matched to a gene: 6. The CDR3 is made up of 15 amino acids. This clonotype was obtained from a human donor with classical Hodgkin lymphoma. The chain joins TRBV4-2 to TRBJ2-1; 7 bases line up with TRBD2. This material consisted of peripheral blood mononuclear cells (PBMCs), taken before the second cycle of nivolumab. The DNA of the CDR3 is TGTGCCAGCAGCCAAGATATTAGCGGGCCAAATGAGCAGTTCTTC. It translates to CASSQDISGPNEQFF.